This T cell receptor (beta chain) was identified during a study of response to subunit inactivated influenza vaccine. Overall study findings and caveats: The authors put forward the suggestion that each seasonal influenza vaccination may bring in only a limited number of new T cells.

Germline values: CDR1 SQVTM, CDR2 ANQGSEA. V gave up 5 bases and J gave up 9 bases; unmatched junction bases: 12. This CDR3 spans 13 amino acids. TCRdb re-derived calls from the RT-PCR reads in MiXCR, one entry per CDR3 protein. Found here are some 300,000 distinct CDR3 sequences, roughly 22% of them singletons; the top ten hold 10%. Notes on this clonotype: No antigen is known for it.

Sequencing used PBMCs from blood, obtained less than 22 months after vaccination. The rearrangement joins TRBV29-1 to TRBJ1-2; 7 bases match TRBD1. The source of this sequence is a man aged 45 to 75 who received an inactivated influenza vaccine. CDR3 region: CSVTTSDRSSYTF. The CDR3 DNA reads TGCAGCGTTACCACCTCGGACAGGTCAAGCTACACCTTC. Filled out from reference TRBV29-1 and TRBJ1-2, the complete variable domain reads SAVISQKPSRDICQRGTSLTIQCQVDSQVTMMFWYRQQPGQSLTLIATANQGSEATYESGFVIDKFPISRPNLTFSTLTVSNMSPEDSSIYLCSVTTSDRSSYTFGSGTRLTVV.